Listed below are T cell receptor beta chains from one sample, sequenced in a study of response to subunit inactivated influenza vaccine. One entry per CDR3 protein, called by TCRdb with MiXCR from the RT-PCR reads. The sample lists hundreds of thousands of distinct CDR3 sequences, about 10% occurring once. The material was PBMCs from blood, obtained on the day of vaccination. These receptor sequences come from a man in his fifties or sixties who received an inactivated influenza vaccine. CDR3s include the opening cysteine and the closing phenylalanine or tryptophan. D genes are given only for firm matches. Not all rows give a size; the values are once, few, many and, for expanded clones, a class.

DNA	CDR3	J	D	V	size
TGTGCCAGCAGTGAATTTTGGGACCAGTACTTC	CASSEFWDQYF	TRBJ2-5	.	TRBV25-1	few
TGTGCCAGCAGCTTAGTTCGGACAGTGAACACCGGGGAGCTGTTTTTT	CASSLVRTVNTGELFF	TRBJ2-2	.	TRBV7-2	few
TGCGCCAGCAGCTTGGAAGTCCGGCGCGGGGGCTACACCTTC	CASSLEVRRGGYTF	TRBJ1-2	.	TRBV5-1	few
TGTGCCAGCTGTTCCCGCCCTTTAAATACGCAGTATTTT	CASCSRPLNTQYF	TRBJ2-3	.	TRBV2	.
TGCAGTGCATGGGGGGGGGATAGGGGTCAGCCCCAGCATTTT	CSAWGGDRGQPQHF	TRBJ1-5	.	TRBV20-1	few
TGTGCCAGCAGTTACCCTAATGCAGGGGATACGCAGTATTTT	CASSYPNAGDTQYF	TRBJ2-3	.	TRBV6-5	.
TGTGCCAGTAGTATGACAGGGGGCGTCACTGAAGCTTTCTTT	CASSMTGGVTEAFF	TRBJ1-1	TRBD1	TRBV19	.
TGTGCCAGCAGCCGAGGACTAGTCTACGAGCAGTACTTC	CASSRGLVYEQYF	TRBJ2-7	TRBD2	TRBV3-1	few
TGTGCCAGCATCTACATGTCGGCTAAATACAATGAGCAGTTCTTC	CASIYMSAKYNEQFF	TRBJ2-1	.	TRBV11-1	.
TGTGCCACCAGTGCCAGTTGGAATGAGCAGTTCTTC	CATSASWNEQFF	TRBJ2-1	.	TRBV24-1	many
TGTGCCAGCAGTTTAAGTGTAGCGGGAGTTCGAGAGCAGTACTTC	CASSLSVAGVREQYF	TRBJ2-7	TRBD2	TRBV28	few
TGTGCCAGCAGTTACAGTAGGTACGAGCAGTACTTC	CASSYSRYEQYF	TRBJ2-7	.	TRBV6-2/TRBV6-3	many
TGTGCCAGCACCATACTAGCGGGGGGTTACAATGAGCAGTTCTTC	CASTILAGGYNEQFF	TRBJ2-1	TRBD2	TRBV7-6	few
TGTGCCAGCAGCGAACAGGGGGCGCGCACAGATACGCAGTATTTT	CASSEQGARTDTQYF	TRBJ2-3	TRBD1	TRBV9	.
TGTGCCAGCAGCTTGGGTGCGTGGGGGCCCGCCGGGGAGCTGTTTTTT	CASSLGAWGPAGELFF	TRBJ2-2	.	TRBV7-9	few
TGTGCCAGCAGTGGACAGGCGAACACCGGGGAGCTGTTTTTT	CASSGQANTGELFF	TRBJ2-2	.	TRBV6-4	many
TGTGCCAGCAGTCCTCAAAAATCATATGGCTACACCTTC	CASSPQKSYGYTF	TRBJ1-2	.	TRBV12-3/TRBV12-4	.
TGCAGTGCTCCCCCCACTGGGCAGAAAGAGACCCAGTACTTC	CSAPPTGQKETQYF	TRBJ2-5	.	TRBV20-1	few
TGTGCCAGCAGCTTAATATATAGGAACACCGGGGAGCTGTTTTTT	CASSLIYRNTGELFF	TRBJ2-2	.	TRBV7-2	few
TGTGCCAGCAGTTTATCAGGCTGGTCAGGGGGTATTGAAAAACTGTTTTTT	CASSLSGWSGGIEKLFF	TRBJ1-4	TRBD1	TRBV27	few
TGTGCCAGCAGCTTAGGACCTGGTGGGGGGGCTTCCGGATCCTACGAGCAGTACTTC	CASSLGPGGGASGSYEQYF	TRBJ2-7	.	TRBV11-2	few
TGTGCCACGGAGGGGGGGCAAGGGGCCACAGATACGCAGTATTTT	CATEGGQGATDTQYF	TRBJ2-3	.	TRBV10-3	few
TGTGCCAGCAGCTTAACTCGGGGAGGGGGAGATACGCAGTATTTT	CASSLTRGGGDTQYF	TRBJ2-3	.	TRBV7-2	.
TGTGCCAGCAGTTCTATTTACGGACAGGGGTCTTACAATGAGCAGTTCTTC	CASSSIYGQGSYNEQFF	TRBJ2-1	TRBD1	TRBV28	.
TGCAGTGCTGGAGGACAGGGAAATCCCTACGAGCAGTACTTC	CSAGGQGNPYEQYF	TRBJ2-7	TRBD1	TRBV20-1	.
TGTGCCAGCAGTTCTGGCGCCCACGAGCAGTACTTC	CASSSGAHEQYF	TRBJ2-7	.	TRBV12-3/TRBV12-4	few
TGTGCCAGCAGCTTAGCACACCGGACCGGTTTAACGGGGAAGCAGTACTTC	CASSLAHRTGLTGKQYF	TRBJ2-7	.	TRBV11-2	few
TGTGCCAGCAGCGTGGGACTAGCGGGAAACAATGAGCAGTTCTTC	CASSVGLAGNNEQFF	TRBJ2-1	TRBD2	TRBV9	many
TGTGCCAGCAGTGATTTAGCGGGGGGGCCGGGAAATGAGCAGTTCTTC	CASSDLAGGPGNEQFF	TRBJ2-1	TRBD2	TRBV2	few
TGTGCCAGCAGTCCAGCGCAGGGAGCGGATACGCAGTATTTT	CASSPAQGADTQYF	TRBJ2-3	.	TRBV28	few
TGTGCCACCAGTGATTGGACAGGGGCCGGAACCGGGGAGCTGTTTTTT	CATSDWTGAGTGELFF	TRBJ2-2	TRBD1	TRBV24-1	few
TGTGCCAGCAGTGTAGGACTGAGTCTGCTATATTTT	CASSVGLSLLYF	TRBJ1-3	.	TRBV28	.
TGTGCCATCAGTGACTCACCATACAATGAGCAGTTCTTC	CAISDSPYNEQFF	TRBJ2-1	.	TRBV10-3	many
TGTGCCAGCAGCCAAGTCAAGATAACTAGCGGGGAGGCCTACAATGAGCAGTTCTTC	CASSQVKITSGEAYNEQFF	TRBJ2-1	TRBD2	TRBV14	few
TGTGCCATCAGGGGGCAGGACTACGAGCAGTACTTC	CAIRGQDYEQYF	TRBJ2-7	.	TRBV10-3	.
TGCAGTGCTAGAGTGTTTCGGACCGAGAATTCACCCCTCCACTTT	CSARVFRTENSPLHF	TRBJ1-6	.	TRBV20-1	.
TGTGCCAGCTCACCATCGAATGGCAATGAGCAGTTCTTC	CASSPSNGNEQFF	TRBJ2-1	.	TRBV18	.
TGTGCCAGCAGCTCTCTAGCGAGAGGAAACTATACGCAGTATTTT	CASSSLARGNYTQYF	TRBJ2-3	.	TRBV11-2	few
TGTGCCAGCAGCCCAGCGGGGGGTTTTGAGCAGTTCTTC	CASSPAGGFEQFF	TRBJ2-1	TRBD2	TRBV7-8	.
TGTGCCAGCGGATACAGGGGGCGAGATGGCTACACCTTC	CASGYRGRDGYTF	TRBJ1-2	TRBD1	TRBV12-3/TRBV12-4	few
TGTGCCAGCAGTTTGCTGAGGCCAGATACGCAGTATTTT	CASSLLRPDTQYF	TRBJ2-3	.	TRBV12-3/TRBV12-4	many
TGTGCCAGCAGTTTTCGACAGAATGAAAAACTGTTTTTT	CASSFRQNEKLFF	TRBJ1-4	.	TRBV12-3/TRBV12-4	.
TGCAGCGTTGATGACAGGAACACCGGGGAGCTGTTTTTT	CSVDDRNTGELFF	TRBJ2-2	.	TRBV29-1	few